This TCR beta chain was recorded in a study of cytomegalovirus exposure and HLA in healthy donors (dated by TCRdb to 2016 to 2017). With respect to the entire study: In an earlier analysis of under 750 of the donors, 276 Gb of sequence data and about 110 million unique TCR beta sequences from about 179 million T cells were reported. Roughly 310 gigabases of sequencing data and approximately 85 million unique TCR sequences were included in an early release covering roughly 600 HLA-typed donors. Of the roughly 400 genotyped donors, about 84% fell in the genetic ancestry cluster associated with self-reported Caucasian donors. The study aimed to test whether cataloging public T cell receptors could reveal signatures of past pathogen exposure. The T cell repertoires of some 670 subjects were profiled by immunosequencing and related to cytomegalovirus serostatus. Along with the roughly 670-subject first cohort, a separate validation cohort of over a hundred different subjects was used. High-throughput TCR immunosequencing, statistical association of individual TCRs with disease status, and machine learning were combined to predict cytomegalovirus infection status. A later analysis re-analyzed previously published TCR beta repertoires from roughly 630 donors and added high-resolution HLA genotyping to study TCR occurrence patterns. The later analysis used no new phenotypic data to find candidate immune exposures, relying instead on TCR beta sequences and their occurrence across donors. An earlier analysis of 587 of the donors used high-throughput TCR beta sequencing to judge whether each TCR beta V gene segment behaved as functional or pseudogenic. Donor age, sex, ethnicity and CMV serostatus were compiled together with the repertoire data. A later genetic analysis used genome-wide SNP genotypes for about 55% of the 666 donors, treating that subset as a discovery cohort. All discovery cohort repertoires had been generated on a single sequencing platform. HLA typing included class I and class II loci at four-digit resolution. Typing coverage varied by locus: about 629-630 donors for A, B, C, DRB1 and DQB1; more than 500 for DQA1; more than 600 for DPA1; about 450 for DPB1. A handful of DR-DQ haplotypes were handled as single units for association and clustering because linkage in the cohort was strong. On average, roughly 250,000 unique TCR beta nucleotide sequences were sequenced per donor among 398 genotyped donors of the cohort, with 15% to 20% of those sequences being non-productive. Broad study findings and their caveats: In vitro tests confirmed that a few of the cytomegalovirus-associated TCR beta chains recognize cytomegalovirus antigens. A further reported finding was that TCR beta sequences accurately predicted the HLA-A and HLA-B alleles for most subjects in the first cohort. In both the original and validation cohorts, the classifier was reported to diagnose cytomegalovirus status with high specificity and sensitivity. In the study, approximately 160 TCR beta chains were listed as associated with cytomegalovirus. Correlated functional status among segregating V segments might be attributable to linkage disequilibrium, but an unknown experimental factor could not be ruled out. Broadly in line with IMGT annotations, most TCR beta V segments showed up in productive rearrangements about 90% or about 30% of the time in an earlier analysis of several hundred of the donors. In a later analysis, TCR association rates were found to vary across HLA loci, with the most associated TCRs seen for DRB1 alleles and the fewest for HLA-C alleles. A later genetic analysis associated a missense DCLRE1C variant with V-gene and J-gene trimming of TCR beta chains, and an independent cohort replicated the association. Roughly uniform sequencing depth across donors was assumed in presence/absence analyses, although this assumption may not hold. The 87-base-pair reads could not distinguish some IMGT-functional V segments, including TRBV6-2 and TRBV6-3, so those segments were excluded. In a later analysis, 15,000 to 20,000 TCR beta sequences were associated with specific HLA alleles at a false discovery rate of 0.05. Only TCR beta chains were sequenced in this cohort, and the absence of alpha or paired-chain data limited detectable features. Because HLA typing was unavailable for some donors at each locus, only the typed subset was used in association tests. Strong co-occurrence of HLA alleles, especially DR and DQ, made assigning TCR associations to individual alleles difficult. Immune exposure information for the cohort was limited to CMV serostatus. A later analysis reported that several top co-occurrence clusters appeared linked to parvovirus B19, influenza, CMV and Epstein-Barr virus. The authors suggested that the approach could potentially be generalized to other disease states and immunological phenotypes. A cluster of highly shared sequence variants was judged likely to represent a technical artifact of the sequencing pipeline. Most TCR sequences were seen in very few donors, while some public TCRs were found in many individuals. Roughly 17 rarely observed V segments, including chromosome 9 orphons, were excluded from the earlier analysis of about 600 of the donors because counts were too low. A later analysis found that HLA-associated TCR beta chains were more clonally expanded and had lower generation probabilities than equally common non-associated chains. In a later analysis, most CMV-associated TCR beta chains were found to appear HLA-restricted, with HLA associations seemingly driven largely by CMV exposure. According to a later genetic analysis, donors in an Asian-associated ancestry cluster had fewer N-insertions in productive TCRs than the approximately 670-donor mean.

This clone occurred a few times. The clone's antigen remains unknown. One base away there is no much larger clone; base qualities are not given. The receptor library was made with the immunoSEQ multiplex PCR assay. The multiplex PCR relied on a mix of 60 forward primers for TCR Vbeta segments and 13 reverse primers for TCR Jbeta segments. The CDR3 region of rearranged TCR beta genes was amplified from genomic DNA by a multiplex PCR assay. On the Illumina HiSeq System, the amplified TCR beta libraries were sequenced as 87-base-pair reads. In the original analysis: Across the 700 or so repertoires, a later analysis counted roughly 77 million unique TCR beta chains, around 10 million of which were shared by at least two donors. Raw reads were error-corrected and collapsed into unique sequences with a nearest-neighbor algorithm that merged closely related sequences to remove PCR and sequencing errors. CDR3 sequences were aligned to IMGT reference sequences to assign V, D and J gene segments. For a sequence to be retained, a match of at least six nucleotides was required to both a V gene segment and a J gene segment. A rearrangement counted as productive if the CDR3 had no stop codons and remained in frame with V and J, and every other rearrangement counted as non-productive. CDR3 was defined by IMGT convention, running from the second conserved V-encoded cysteine to the conserved J-encoded phenylalanine. In an earlier analysis of around 540 of the donors, sequences lacking an unambiguous match to a single V gene segment were excluded. In an earlier analysis of several hundred of the donors, V segments were called functional above 56.7% productive rearrangements and were called segregating when the between-donor standard deviation exceeded 5%. A statistical classification framework was built for diagnosing cytomegalovirus status from the catalog of TCR beta chain sequences. V and J gene assignment, in a later analysis, came from comparing TCR nucleotide sequences with IMGT/GENE-DB human TR gene sequences. A later analysis assigned CDR3 sequences and most-parsimonious VDJ recombination scenarios with the TCRdist pipeline. In a later analysis, every TCR beta chain was defined by the combination of its CDR3 amino acid sequence and its V-gene family, and reads without a unique V-gene family were dropped. In a later analysis, 450 to 600 highly shared, low-generation-probability nucleotide sequences were removed to address suspected cross-contamination and a sequencing artifact. In a later analysis, a clonal expansion index for each public chain was calculated from normalized within-repertoire ranks of inferred template counts. In a later analysis, generation probabilities were computed with a VDJ recombination model fitted to out-of-frame rearrangements, and the resulting probabilities were checked against IGoR. In a later analysis, TCR-TCR, TCR-HLA and TCR-CMV co-occurrence was scored with hypergeometric tests, and a repertoire-size bias correction was applied to TCR pairs. A later analysis estimated false discovery rates by permuting HLA or CMV assignments 20 times. In a later analysis, co-occurring TCRs were grouped using DBSCAN, with TCRdist sequence similarity added in when clustering inside HLA-allele-positive subsets. Repertoires with fewer than 30,000 or more than 120,000 public chains were left out of co-occurrence clustering, as were about five repertoires with anomalous nucleotide sharing. TCRdb retrieved this table from immuneACCESS and kept in-frame rearrangements only. Not all clones are present; in checked studies, unresolved V genes account for under half, and no reason is known for the remainder. D and trimming come from the DNA, and the V and J calls and clone size come from that table. This sample holds 150,000 to 200,000 clones; about 85% were observed only once. The ten most abundant clones make up 1% of the sample.

In total, fewer than 750 healthy bone marrow donors made up the cohort. All cohort members were sampled while nominally healthy, although unrecorded immune exposures were likely present. The donor was CMV seronegative and belonged to the group of 352 seronegative cohort members. A peripheral blood sample was provided by each donor, and peripheral blood mononuclear cells were used for TCR beta sequencing. The Qiagen DNeasy Blood Extraction Kit was used to extract genomic DNA from the blood cell samples. The junction shows trimming of 0 bases on V and 2 bases on J, and the gene matches do not reach 3 bases of it. The cysteine opens and the phenylalanine closes a CDR3 of 15 amino acids. Only CDR3 DNA remains: 45 bases, in frame from the first base. The CDR1 and CDR2 encoded by the germline V gene are SQVTM and ANQGSEA.

This chain joins TRBV29-1 to TRBJ2-3, and 9 bases in between align with TRBD2. This sequence was found in a boy younger than 10 in good health and CMV-seronegative. Sequenced sample: PBMCs. The bases read TGCAGCGTTGAAGAGCGGGGGGGCGCCACAGATACGCAGTATTTT. It specifies CSVEERGGATDTQYF.